The source of this T cell receptor (beta chain) is a study of blood T cell repertoires in COVID-19. Study as a whole: The analysed material was cDNA or gDNA that came from T cells, B-cell-depleted T cells, or PBMCs.

The V segment lost 3 bases and the J segment 6 bases; nucleotides outside the gene matches: 7. CDR3 size: 14 residues. Germline V gives CDR1 SGHAT, CDR2 FQNNGV. This table comes from immunoSEQ multiplex PCR, and its TCRdb copy is limited to in-frame clones, with some not included. Of 150,000 to 200,000 clones listed, roughly 88% are singletons. Recruitment covered about two dozen US areas and drew participants whose ages spanned roughly 18 to 90 years. Exposed participants encountered a COVID-19 case during the 2 weeks preceding study entry. The sample comprised PBMCs or T cells enriched from blood (not recorded which). The gene calls are TRBV11-2 and TRBJ2-7; 8 positions match TRBD2. This clonotype was obtained from a man aged 65 to 79 who had been exposed to COVID-19. The CDR3 region has the DNA TGTGCCAGCAGCTTTGGGACTAGTTTAGCCGAGCAGTACTTC. It is translated as CASSFGTSLAEQYF.